A selection of T cell receptor beta chains follows, all from one sample in a study of spatial heterogeneity in lung cancer. In TCRdb, the 5' RACE reads were re-called with MiXCR into one record per CDR3 protein. This table has about 15,000 distinct CDR3 sequences, 10% to 13% appearing once. Material: PBMCs, obtained at surgery. The receptors here all came from a female donor with early-stage non-small cell lung cancer. Each CDR3 is given with its conserved first and last residue. A D gene is named only where the DNA matches it firmly.

j_call v_call d_call cdr3_aa
TRBJ1-1 TRBV7-2 TRBD1 CASSRTGKRMNTEAFF
TRBJ2-3 TRBV27 NA CASSLWRLEADTQYF
TRBJ2-3 TRBV20-1 TRBD2 CSPARGSGGDTQYF
TRBJ2-7 TRBV30 NA CAWIGLSYEQYF
TRBJ2-2 TRBV10-3 NA CAISRTGELFF
TRBJ1-1 TRBV10-3 TRBD1 CAISETGTGNTEAFF
TRBJ2-5 TRBV14 TRBD1 CASSRRTGPGETQYF
TRBJ2-2 TRBV20-1 TRBD2 CSASPFRGANTGELFF
TRBJ2-1 TRBV12-3/TRBV12-4 TRBD2 CASSPGTSGGAGNEQFF
TRBJ2-7 TRBV29-1 NA CSVAGPQYEQYF